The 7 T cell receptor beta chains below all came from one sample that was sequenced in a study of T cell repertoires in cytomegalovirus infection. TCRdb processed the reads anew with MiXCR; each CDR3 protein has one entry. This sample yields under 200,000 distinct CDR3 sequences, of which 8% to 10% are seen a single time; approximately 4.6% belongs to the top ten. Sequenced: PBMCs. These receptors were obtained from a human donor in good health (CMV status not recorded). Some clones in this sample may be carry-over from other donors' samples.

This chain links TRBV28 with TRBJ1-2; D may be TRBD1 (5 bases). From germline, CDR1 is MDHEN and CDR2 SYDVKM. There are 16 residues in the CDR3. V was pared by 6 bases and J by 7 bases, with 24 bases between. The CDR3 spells CASSLWGTSHYSGYTF. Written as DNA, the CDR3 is TGTGCCAGCAGCCTATGGGGGACTTCCCATTATAGTGGCTACACCTTC.

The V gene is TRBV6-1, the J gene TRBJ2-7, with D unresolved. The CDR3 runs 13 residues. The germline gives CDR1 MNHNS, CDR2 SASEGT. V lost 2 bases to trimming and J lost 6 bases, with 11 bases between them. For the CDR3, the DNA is TGTGCCAGCAGTGAACGGCAGTCCCTCGAGCAGTACTTC. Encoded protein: CASSERQSLEQYF.

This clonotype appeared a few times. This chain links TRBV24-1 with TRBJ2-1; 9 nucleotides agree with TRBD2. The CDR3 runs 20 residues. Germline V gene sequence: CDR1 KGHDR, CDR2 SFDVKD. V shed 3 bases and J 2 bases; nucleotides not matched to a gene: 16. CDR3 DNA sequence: TGTGCCACCAGTGATCGGAAAGCGGGAGGCTTTCCCTTGACCTACAATGAGCAGTTCTTC. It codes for CATSDRKAGGFPLTYNEQFF.

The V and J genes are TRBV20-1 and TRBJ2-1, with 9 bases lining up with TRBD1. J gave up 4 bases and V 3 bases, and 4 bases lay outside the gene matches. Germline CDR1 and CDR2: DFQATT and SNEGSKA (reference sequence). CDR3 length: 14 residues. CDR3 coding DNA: TGCAGTGCTAGGGACGGGACAGGGTACAATGAGCAGTTCTTC. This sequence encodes CSARDGTGYNEQFF.

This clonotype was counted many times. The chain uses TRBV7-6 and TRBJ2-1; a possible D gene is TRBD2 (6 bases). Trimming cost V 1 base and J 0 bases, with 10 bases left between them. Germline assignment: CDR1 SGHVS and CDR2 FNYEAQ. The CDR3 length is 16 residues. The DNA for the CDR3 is TGTGCCAGCAGCTTAGTAGCGGAAAGCTCCTACAATGAGCAGTTCTTC. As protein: CASSLVAESSYNEQFF.

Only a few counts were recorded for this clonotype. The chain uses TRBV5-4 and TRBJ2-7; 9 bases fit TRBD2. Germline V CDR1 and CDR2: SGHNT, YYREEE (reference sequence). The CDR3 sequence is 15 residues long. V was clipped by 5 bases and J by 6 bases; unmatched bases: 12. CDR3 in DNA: TGTGCCAGCAGTTGGGGACTAGCCGGTAAAAGCGAGCAGTACTTC. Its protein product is CASSWGLAGKSEQYF. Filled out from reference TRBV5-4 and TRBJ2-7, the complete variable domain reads ETGVTQSPTHLIKTRGQQVTLRCSSQSGHNTVSWYQQALGQGPQFIFQYYREEENGRGNFPPRFSGLQFPNYSSELNVNALELDDSALYLCASSWGLAGKSEQYFGPGTRLTVT.

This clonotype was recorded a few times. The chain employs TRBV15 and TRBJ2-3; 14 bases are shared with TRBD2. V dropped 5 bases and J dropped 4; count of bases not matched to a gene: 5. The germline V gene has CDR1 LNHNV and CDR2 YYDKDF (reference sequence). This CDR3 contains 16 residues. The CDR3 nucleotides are TGTGCCACCAGCGCACGACTAGCGGGGGGGTCAGATACGCAGTATTTT. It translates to CATSARLAGGSDTQYF. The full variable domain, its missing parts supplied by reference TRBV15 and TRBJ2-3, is DAMVIQNPRYQVTQFGKPVTLSCSQTLNHNVMYWYQQKSSQAPKLLFHYYDKDFNNEADTPDNFQSRRPNTSFCFLDIRSPGLGDTAMYLCATSARLAGGSDTQYFGPGTRLTVL.